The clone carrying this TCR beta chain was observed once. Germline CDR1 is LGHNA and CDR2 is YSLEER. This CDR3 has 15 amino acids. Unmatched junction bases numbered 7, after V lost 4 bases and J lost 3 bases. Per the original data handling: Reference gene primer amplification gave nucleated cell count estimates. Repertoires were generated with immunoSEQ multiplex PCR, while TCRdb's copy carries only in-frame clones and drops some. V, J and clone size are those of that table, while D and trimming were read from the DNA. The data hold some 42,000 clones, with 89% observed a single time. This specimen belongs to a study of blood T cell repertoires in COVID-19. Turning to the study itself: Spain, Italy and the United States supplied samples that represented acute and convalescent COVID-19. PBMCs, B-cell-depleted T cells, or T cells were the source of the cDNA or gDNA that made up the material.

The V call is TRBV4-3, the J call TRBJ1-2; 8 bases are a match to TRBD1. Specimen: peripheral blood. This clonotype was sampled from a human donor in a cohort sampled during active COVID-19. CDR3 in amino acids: CASSPSGTGDYGYTF. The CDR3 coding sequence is TGCGCCAGCAGCCCGTCCGGGACAGGCGACTATGGCTACACCTTC.